The present T cell receptor (beta chain) was sequenced within a study of cytomegalovirus exposure and HLA in healthy donors. Study background: A prior study identified some 100 million unique TCR beta sequences from 200 million or so T cells. Falling in the Caucasian-associated ancestry cluster were about four fifths of under 500 genotyped donors. Whole-study findings and limits: Earlier analysis yielded a pattern in which most TCR beta V segments were productive about 87% or about 30% of the time.

Concerning this clone: The antigen is not known. The sample contains more than one DNA sequence encoding this CDR3.

Nominally healthy donors provided the samples, though records likely missed some immune exposures. The study ran its PCR with 60 Vbeta and 13 Jbeta primers. Measured with immunoSEQ multiplex PCR; TCRdb has only the in-frame clones, and not every one. The repertoire holds about 140,000 clones, around 72% seen once, with over 1% in the top ten. The CDR3 is made up of 13 amino acids. V was pared by 1 base and J by 2 bases, with 5 bases between. CDR1 LGHNA and CDR2 YNFKEQ come from the germline V gene. The receptor comes from a woman aged 40-49 years in good health and CMV-seronegative. The V call is TRBV4-2, the J call TRBJ2-5; no clear D gene. Material: PBMCs. The CDR3 reads CASSQGVQETQYF. CDR3 nucleotides: TGTGCCAGCAGCCAAGGCGTACAAGAGACCCAGTACTTC.